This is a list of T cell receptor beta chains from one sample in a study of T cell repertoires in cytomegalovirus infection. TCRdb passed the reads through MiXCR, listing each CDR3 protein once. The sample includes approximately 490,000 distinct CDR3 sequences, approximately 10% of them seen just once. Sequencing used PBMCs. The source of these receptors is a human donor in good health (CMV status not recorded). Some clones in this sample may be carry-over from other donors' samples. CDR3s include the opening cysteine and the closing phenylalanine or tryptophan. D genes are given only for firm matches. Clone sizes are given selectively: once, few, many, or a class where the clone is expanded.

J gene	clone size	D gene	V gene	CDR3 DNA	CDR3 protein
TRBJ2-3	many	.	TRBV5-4	TGTGCCAGCAGCTCACGGGACACCACAGATACGCAGTATTTT	CASSSRDTTDTQYF
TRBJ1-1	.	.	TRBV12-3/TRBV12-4	TGTGCCAGCAGTTTGTTGGAGGGTCAAACTGAAGCTTTCTTT	CASSLLEGQTEAFF
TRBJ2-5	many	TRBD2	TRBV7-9	TGTGCAACCGGGAGGGGGTCAGAGACCCAGTACTTC	CATGRGSETQYF
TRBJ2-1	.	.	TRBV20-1	TGCAGTGCTATTCCCGGGACCGCGGGGTATGAGCAGTTCTTC	CSAIPGTAGYEQFF
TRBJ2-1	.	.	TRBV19	TGTGCCAGTAGAGCGACGGGCGGTAGCCGACACAATGAGCAGTTCTTC	CASRATGGSRHNEQFF
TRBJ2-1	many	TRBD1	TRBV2	TGTGCCAGCAGGCGACAGGGTGAGCAGTTCTTC	CASRRQGEQFF
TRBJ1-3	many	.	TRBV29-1	TGCAGCGTTATGGGTTTAACTGGAAACACCATATATTTT	CSVMGLTGNTIYF
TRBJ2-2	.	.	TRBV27	TGTGCCAGCAGTTTAAATAACGGGGAGCTGTTTTTT	CASSLNNGELFF
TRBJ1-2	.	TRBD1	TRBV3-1	TGTGCCAGCAGCCAAGATCCGGGCGGACAGGGATATGGCTACACCTTC	CASSQDPGGQGYGYTF
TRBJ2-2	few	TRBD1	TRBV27	TGTGCCAGCAGGACATTCATGAGACAGGGGAACACCGGGGAGCTGTTTTTT	CASRTFMRQGNTGELFF
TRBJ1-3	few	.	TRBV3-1	TGTGCCAGCAGCTTCCACGCGGGTGCTGGAAACACCATATATTTT	CASSFHAGAGNTIYF
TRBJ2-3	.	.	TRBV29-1	TGCAGCGCCTCGTGGACGAGCGGGGATACGCAGTATTTT	CSASWTSGDTQYF
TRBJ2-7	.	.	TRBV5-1	TGCGCCAACAGCTTGGATCAGCCCAACTACGAGCAGTACTTC	CANSLDQPNYEQYF
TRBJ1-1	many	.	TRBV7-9	TGTGCCAGCAGCTCGGCAGGGGCGGCTTTCTTT	CASSSAGAAFF
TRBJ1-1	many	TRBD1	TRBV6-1	TGTGCCAGCAGAGCCGGGACAGCGAACACTGAAGCTTTCTTT	CASRAGTANTEAFF
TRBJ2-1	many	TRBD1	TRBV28	TGTGCCAGCAGTTTATACGGGACAGGTATATACAATGAGCAGTTCTTC	CASSLYGTGIYNEQFF
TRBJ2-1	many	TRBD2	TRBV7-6	TGTGCCAGCAGCTTAGCGGTGGTAGCGGGAACGGCTGAGCAGTTCTTC	CASSLAVVAGTAEQFF
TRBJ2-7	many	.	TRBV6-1	TGTGCCAGCAGAATTGATCACCTAAGCTCCTACGAGCAGTACTTC	CASRIDHLSSYEQYF
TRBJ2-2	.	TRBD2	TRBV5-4	TGTGCCAGCAGCTTGGCTAGCGGGGGAATCACCGGGGAGCTGTTTTTT	CASSLASGGITGELFF
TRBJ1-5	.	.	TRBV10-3	TGTGCCATCGGGATTAGCAATCAGCCCCAGCATTTT	CAIGISNQPQHF
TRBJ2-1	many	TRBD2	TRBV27	TGTGCCAGCAGCGGACGTCGGGGGGGCCTCGATGAGCAGTTCTTC	CASSGRRGGLDEQFF
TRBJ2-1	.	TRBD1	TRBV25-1	TGTGCCAGCCGGGGACAGGGAAGACATGAGCAGTTCTTC	CASRGQGRHEQFF
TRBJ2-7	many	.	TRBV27	TGTGCCAGCAGTTTTGGCTCAGGGTACGAGCAGTACTTC	CASSFGSGYEQYF
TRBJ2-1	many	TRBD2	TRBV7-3	TGTGCCAGCAGCTTATCAGCGGGGGGCAATAATGAGCAGTTCTTC	CASSLSAGGNNEQFF
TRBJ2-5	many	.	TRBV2	TGTGCCAGCAGTACACAGACCCAGTACTTC	CASSTQTQYF
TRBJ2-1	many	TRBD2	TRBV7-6	TGTGCCAGCAGCTTAGGGTCCGGGACTAGAGTCAATGAGCAGTTCTTC	CASSLGSGTRVNEQFF
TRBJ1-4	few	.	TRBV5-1	TGCGCCAGCAGCTTGGATTTAGGGCGTAATGAAAAACTGTTTTTT	CASSLDLGRNEKLFF
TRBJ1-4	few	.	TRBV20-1	TGCAGTGCTAGAGAAGGGGCGCGGGCTAATGAAAAACTGTTTTTT	CSAREGARANEKLFF
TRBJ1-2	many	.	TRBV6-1	TGTGCCAGCAGTTCCTCAACCGAGACAGGAGCCAACTATGGCTACACCTTC	CASSSSTETGANYGYTF
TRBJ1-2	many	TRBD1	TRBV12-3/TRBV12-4	TGTGCCAGCAGTTCGGACAGGGAGACCTTC	CASSSDRETF
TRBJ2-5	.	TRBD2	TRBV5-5	TGTGCCAGCAGCCCGGCCTCGGCTAGCGGGACGGAGACCCAGTACTTC	CASSPASASGTETQYF
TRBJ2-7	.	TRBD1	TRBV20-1	TGCAGTGCTAGGGCGATCGGGACAGGGTTCTCCTACGAGCAGTACTTC	CSARAIGTGFSYEQYF
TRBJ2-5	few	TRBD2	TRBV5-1	TGCGCCAGCAGCTTGGGAGGCGGGAGTTTGGAGACCCAGTACTTC	CASSLGGGSLETQYF
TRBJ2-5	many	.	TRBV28	TGTGCCAGCAGTTTTTCCGGGCCCTTCCAAGAGACCCAGTACTTC	CASSFSGPFQETQYF
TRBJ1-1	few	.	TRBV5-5	TGTGCCAGCAGCTTGGCCTTTCCGGGACTGAACACTGAAGCTTTCTTT	CASSLAFPGLNTEAFF
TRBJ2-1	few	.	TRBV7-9	TGTGCCAGCAGCCCCTCTGGTAGTTGGGATGAGCAGTTCTTC	CASSPSGSWDEQFF
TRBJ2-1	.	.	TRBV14	TGTGCCAGCAGCCAAGATTTGGGTATTGAGCAGTTCTTC	CASSQDLGIEQFF
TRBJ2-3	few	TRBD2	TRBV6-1	TGTGCCAGCAGTGAAATAAGCGGGGGGGCCGTAGATACGCAGTATTTT	CASSEISGGAVDTQYF
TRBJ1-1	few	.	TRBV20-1	TGCAGTGCTAGAGGGGGGGAGGGTTTGAACACTGAAGCTTTCTTT	CSARGGEGLNTEAFF
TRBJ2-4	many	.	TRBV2	TGTGCCAGCAGTGGGGCAGGCCCTCAAGGAAACATTCAGTACTTC	CASSGAGPQGNIQYF
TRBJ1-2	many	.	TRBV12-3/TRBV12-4	TGTGCCAGCAGTTCGGGAATTGTTGGCTACACCTTC	CASSSGIVGYTF
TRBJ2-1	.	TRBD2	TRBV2	TGTGCCAGCAGTCCTCGTAGCGGGGTTCCAAGCTCCTACAATGAGCAGTTCTTC	CASSPRSGVPSSYNEQFF
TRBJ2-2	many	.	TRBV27	TGTGCCAGCGCGCAAACTGGGGGGCCCTACACCGGGGAGCTGTTTTTT	CASAQTGGPYTGELFF
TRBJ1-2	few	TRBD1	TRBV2	TGTGCCAGCAGTGGGGACAGCTATGGTGGCTACACCTTC	CASSGDSYGGYTF
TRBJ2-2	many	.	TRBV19	TGTGCCAGTAAGTGGGGCAGTGAGAACACCGGGGAGCTGTTTTTT	CASKWGSENTGELFF